This T cell receptor (beta chain) was identified during a study of post-analysis software for immune sequencing data. This clonotype occurred many times. Its antigen is unidentified. Study-level findings and limits: Controls had lower frequencies than patients of four or five TRBV segments, which included TRBV5-6, TRBV5-1 and TRBV20-1. Significantly lower normalized Chao1 diversity was seen in multiple sclerosis patients than in controls. Same-batch preparations were strongly co-clustered by F measure.

TCR beta cDNA libraries had unique molecular identifiers. T cells, roughly 0.9 to 11 million of them, yielded some 510,000 cDNA molecules. TCRdb fed the PCR reads into MiXCR, producing one record per CDR3 protein. Of about 810,000 distinct CDR3 sequences in the sample, roughly half are singletons; the top ten hold approximately 4.4%. Unmatched junction bases numbered 10, after V lost 7 bases and J lost 3 bases. The germline V gene encodes CDR1 SQVTM and CDR2 ANQGSEA. CDR3 length equals 14 residues. This sequence joins TRBV29-1 and TRBJ1-2, with 8 bases aligning to TRBD1. The receptor comes from a girl aged 10 to 17 with multiple sclerosis. Sequenced material: blood. The CDR3 is CSAAGRGRDYGYTF. The CDR3 DNA reads as TGCAGCGCCGCTGGCAGGGGGCGCGACTATGGCTACACCTTC.